These 9 T cell receptor beta chains were sequenced from one sample in a study of blood T cell repertoires in COVID-19. TCRdb's copy holds only in-frame clones and misses some; the assay was immunoSEQ multiplex PCR. Of roughly 570,000 clones in the sample, roughly 91% were seen once. The sequencing sample was made of peripheral blood. Source of these receptors: a woman in her forties or fifties with COVID-19, enrolled during active disease.

This clone was observed a handful of times. The rearrangement uses TRBV29-1 and TRBJ1-3, with 9 bases matching TRBD1. Germline V gene sequence: CDR1 SQVTM, CDR2 ANQGSEA. The CDR3 totals 13 residues. Trimming removed 5 bases from V and 7 bases from J; junction bases left unmatched: 6. The CDR3 DNA sequence: TGCAGCGTTTCCGGGACAGGGAAGAACACCATATATTTT. As protein: CSVSGTGKNTIYF. Full variable domain (missing parts from reference TRBV29-1 and TRBJ1-3): SAVISQKPSRDICQRGTSLTIQCQVDSQVTMMFWYRQQPGQSLTLIATANQGSEATYESGFVIDKFPISRPNLTFSTLTVSNMSPEDSSIYLCSVSGTGKNTIYFGEGSWLTVV.

The CDR3 bases are TGCGCCAGCAGCCGAACGACAGGGGGCTCGAGCTCTGGAAACACCATATATTTT. Its protein product is CASSRTTGGSSSGNTIYF. The rearrangement joins TRBV5-1 to TRBJ1-3; 10 bases align to TRBD1. Germline V gene lookup returns CDR1 SGHRS and CDR2 YFSETQ. This CDR3 spans 18 amino acids. Trimming removed 4 bases from V and 0 bases from J; junction bases left unmatched: 10.

V usage is TRBV7-2 and J usage is TRBJ1-2; 8 bases map to TRBD1. Germline V gives CDR1 SGHTA, CDR2 FQGNSA. The V segment lost 4 bases and the J segment 7 bases; nucleotides outside the gene matches: 8. The CDR3 totals 14 residues. The CDR3: CASSSGLTGGGYTF. The CDR3 nucleotides read TGTGCCAGCAGCTCCGGTTTAACAGGGGGTGGCTACACCTTC.

The sample holds a few counts of this clone. The genes are TRBV12-5 and TRBJ2-5, with 8 bases fitting TRBD1. J lost 4 bases, V lost 4 bases, and 8 bases had no gene match. Germline CDR1 reads LGHNT; CDR2 reads FRNRAP. This CDR3 has 15 amino acids. The CDR3 protein is CASGSGQGIRETQYF. In DNA, the CDR3 is TGTGCTAGTGGTTCCGGACAGGGAATAAGAGAGACCCAGTACTTC.

In this sample, this clone turned up once. In nucleotides, the CDR3 is TGTGCCAGCAGTCCAGAAGGGGGCAATGAGCAGTTCTTC. It specifies CASSPEGGNEQFF. The chain recombines TRBV6-4 with TRBJ2-1; TRBD1 is a possible D gene (6 bases). Germline CDR1 and CDR2: MRHNA and SNTAGT. CDR3 size: 13 residues. Trimming took off 5 bases at V and 6 bases at J, with 11 bases between the two ends.

The chain combines TRBV5-6 with TRBJ1-1; D is unresolved. Germline lookup yields CDR1 SGHDT and CDR2 YYEEEE. The CDR3 has 12 amino acids. With 0 bases removed from V and 4 bases from J, the gap between germline ends came to 4 bases. The CDR3 loop is CASSLGATEAFF. CDR3 coding DNA: TGTGCCAGCAGCTTGGGGGCCACTGAAGCTTTCTTT.

V and J are TRBV21-1 and TRBJ2-6; the D call in the table, TRBD1, was not verified against the DNA. TRBV21-1 is a known pseudogene. There are 16 residues in the CDR3. This CDR3 reads CASSNFRATGANVLTF. CDR3 sequence (DNA): TGTGCCAGCAGCAATTTCAGGGCAACTGGGGCCAACGTCCTGACTTTC.

DNA for the CDR3: TGTGCCAGCAGTCCCGCGGGCAACTATGGCTACACCTTC. This codes for CASSPAGNYGYTF. The gene calls are TRBV11-2 and TRBJ1-2; D not certain. Trimming cost V 6 bases and J 2 bases, with 10 bases left between them. Looked up from germline, CDR1 is SGHAT and CDR2 is FQNNGV. This CDR3 contains 13 residues.

In its sample, this clone was seen a few times. The genes are TRBV5-1 and TRBJ1-1; perhaps TRBD1 as D (5 bases). The CDR3 consists of 14 residues. The V and J ends lost 1 base and 1 base respectively, with 8 bases between them. CDR1 SGHRS and CDR2 YFSETQ come from the germline V gene. The CDR3 loop is CASSLTTANTEAFF. The DNA of the CDR3 is TGCGCCAGCAGCTTGACGACAGCGAACACTGAAGCTTTCTTT.